This is a list of T cell receptor beta chains from one sample in a study of identical twins. Via MiXCR, TCRdb re-called the 5' RACE reads, giving one row per CDR3 protein. The sample contains about 890,000 distinct CDR3 sequences, 9% to 15% of which appear only once. This sample also belongs to another study, concerning yellow fever vaccine responses in identical twins.

The source material was PBMCs. The source is a woman aged 18 to 35 in good health. Both conserved end residues are part of each CDR3. Fields, in order: V gene, D gene, J gene, clone size, CDR3 protein, CDR3 DNA. The D gene is left open where the match is weak. Clone size, where shown, is once, few, many, or a class for clones that have expanded.

TRBV7-9	.	TRBJ2-2	.	CASSGEVGELFF	TGTGCCAGCAGCGGGGAGGTCGGGGAGCTGTTTTTT
TRBV6-1	TRBD2	TRBJ2-3	.	CASSPQAGAAQYF	TGTGCCAGCAGTCCTCAAGCGGGGGCGGCGCAGTATTTT
TRBV12-3/TRBV12-4	TRBD2	TRBJ2-3	.	CASSLWGSGGGTDTQYF	TGTGCCAGCAGTTTATGGGGGAGCGGGGGCGGCACAGATACGCAGTATTTT
TRBV7-9	.	TRBJ2-7	many	CASSLRLDWNEQYF	TGTGCCAGCAGCCTTAGACTAGACTGGAACGAGCAGTACTTC
TRBV7-9	.	TRBJ2-5	few	CASSLRTGTQETQYF	TGTGCCAGCAGCCTGAGAACAGGGACCCAAGAGACCCAGTACTTC
TRBV12-3/TRBV12-4	.	TRBJ2-2	many	CASSPTENTGELFF	TGTGCCAGCAGTCCGACAGAGAACACCGGGGAGCTGTTTTTT
TRBV5-1	.	TRBJ2-1	many	CASSLGNPLYNEQFF	TGCGCCAGCAGCTTGGGGAACCCTCTCTACAATGAGCAGTTCTTC
TRBV5-1	.	TRBJ2-1	many	CASSLLAGRGNNEQFF	TGCGCCAGCAGCTTGTTAGCAGGGCGTGGGAACAATGAGCAGTTCTTC
TRBV7-9	TRBD1	TRBJ2-5	.	CASRGQQETQYF	TGTGCCAGCAGGGGACAGCAAGAGACCCAGTACTTC
TRBV6-1	TRBD1	TRBJ2-7	.	CASSAIRGTYEQYF	TGTGCCAGCAGTGCGATCAGGGGGACCTACGAGCAGTACTTC
TRBV3-1	TRBD2	TRBJ2-5	.	CASSQGASGGEETQYF	TGTGCCAGCAGCCAAGGGGCTAGCGGGGGGGAAGAGACCCAGTACTTC
TRBV15	.	TRBJ2-5	few	CATSRLGETQYF	TGTGCCACCTCTAGACTAGGAGAGACCCAGTACTTC
TRBV5-1	TRBD1	TRBJ2-7	few	CASSLVQGATIYEQYF	TGCGCCAGCAGCTTGGTACAGGGGGCGACTATATACGAGCAGTACTTC
TRBV12-3/TRBV12-4	.	TRBJ2-4	.	CASSTPTVGDAKNIQYF	TGTGCCAGCAGCACCCCCACAGTTGGGGACGCCAAAAACATTCAGTACTTC
TRBV6-1	TRBD1	TRBJ1-4	few	CASSSRDRGVGEKLFF	TGTGCCAGCAGCTCCAGGGACAGGGGGGTTGGTGAAAAACTGTTTTTT
TRBV7-9	TRBD1	TRBJ1-6	.	CASSRQGSLISPLHF	TGTGCCAGCAGCCGACAGGGTAGTTTGATTTCACCCCTCCACTTT